The 18 T cell receptor beta chains below were found in one sample sequenced in a study of blood T cell repertoires in COVID-19. TCRdb keeps only in-frame clones here, not all; method: immunoSEQ multiplex PCR. The sample lists under 200,000 clones, over 70% occurring once. Material: peripheral blood. Receptors were obtained from a man between 60 and 75 years old with active or convalescent COVID-19.

The J gene is TRBJ2-5, the V gene TRBV10-1; 7 bases are shared with TRBD1. Germline CDR1 WNHNN, CDR2 SYGVQD (reference sequence). There are 16 residues in the CDR3. The junction had 6 bases not matched to a gene; V was cut back by 0 bases and J by 2 bases. DNA of the CDR3: TGCGCCAGCAGTGAGTCCAGGGGACAGTCACAAGAGACCCAGTACTTC. Protein sequence: CASSESRGQSQETQYF.

This chain joins TRBV27 and TRBJ2-7, with 13 bases aligning to TRBD2. Unmatched junction bases numbered 6, after V lost 6 bases and J lost 7 bases. CDR3 length: 14 amino acids. CDR1 and CDR2 (germline): MNHEY, SMNVEV (reference sequence). CDR3 sequence (DNA): TGTGCCAGCAGCCCTACTAGCGGGGGGGCGGAGCAGTACTTC. This translates into CASSPTSGGAEQYF.

This sequence joins TRBV18 and TRBJ1-5; D unclear. V lost 3 bases and J lost 4, with 7 bases in between. Germline V gene data show CDR1 as KGHSH and CDR2 as LQKENI. CDR3 size: 13 residues. The CDR3 sequence: CASSPTENQPQHF. CDR3 DNA sequence: TGTGCCAGCTCACCCACAGAGAATCAGCCCCAGCATTTT.

The CDR3: CASSRDRPDEQYF. For the CDR3, the DNA is TGCGCCAGCAGTAGAGACAGGCCAGACGAGCAGTACTTC. J is TRBJ2-7 and V is TRBV5-1; possible D gene TRBD1, 6 bases. In germline, CDR1 is SGHRS, CDR2 YFSETQ. The CDR3 runs to 13 residues. V lost 5 bases and J lost 5, with 14 bases in between.

This clone was found once. The chain links TRBV14 to TRBJ1-1; no clear D gene. Trimming left V 4 bases short and J 11 bases short, with 17 bases between. The CDR3 has 13 residues. Germline V lookup: CDR1 SGHDN, CDR2 FVKESK. CDR3 protein: CASSPTGPTRAFF. As DNA, the CDR3 is TGTGCCAGCAGCCCCACTGGGCCGACAAGGGCTTTCTTT.

The chain combines TRBV7-2 with TRBJ2-2, with 7 nucleotides matching TRBD2. The CDR3 has 13 residues. The V gene's germline CDR1 is SGHTA and CDR2 FQGNSA. V lost 3 bases to trimming and J lost 6 bases; unmatched junction nucleotides: 1. The CDR3 loop is CASSFGGSGELFF. CDR3 coding DNA: TGTGCCAGCAGCTTCGGGGGGTCCGGGGAGCTGTTTTTT.

The chain couples TRBV4-2 to TRBJ2-2; 9 bases are shared with TRBD2. After removal of 1 base from V and 3 bases from J, the junction contained 9 bases not matched to a gene. The length of the CDR3 is 18 residues. Per germline, CDR1 LGHNA and CDR2 YNFKEQ. CDR3 in DNA: TGTGCCAGCAGCCAAGGGAGGAGCGGGAGGATCGACACCGGGGAGCTGTTTTTT. It encodes CASSQGRSGRIDTGELFF.

The CDR3, as DNA: TGTGCCAGAAGCTTGGCCGGATACAGGGCCGCTCATTACGAGCAGTACTTC. This sequence encodes CARSLAGYRAAHYEQYF. V gene TRBV5-3 combines with J gene TRBJ2-7; possibly TRBD1 for D (6 bases). TRBV5-3 is an open reading frame, and its role is uncertain. Trimming stripped 0 bases from V and 4 bases from J, with 20 bases between. The length of the CDR3 is 17 residues.

V and J are TRBV7-2 and TRBJ2-5; possibly TRBD2 for D (6 bases). Germline V lookup: CDR1 SGHTA, CDR2 FQGNSA. The CDR3 is 17 amino acids. Between the trimmed V and J ends, which lost 4 bases and 0 bases, there was a span of 18 bases. The CDR3 coding sequence is TGTGCCAGCAGCTCGGGCGGGGCTACCCTATACCAAGAGACCCAGTACTTC. It yields the protein CASSSGGATLYQETQYF.

The chain recombines TRBV28 with TRBJ1-1, with D perhaps matching TRBD1 (5 bases). Trimming shortened V by 3 bases and J by 5 bases, and 16 bases separated the two germline ends. CDR1 and CDR2 from the germline V gene are MDHEN and SYDVKM. The CDR3 loop spans 15 amino acids. CDR3 bases: TGTGCCAGCAGTTTTCAAAGGGGAGGACGGACTGAAGCTTTCTTT. Amino acids: CASSFQRGGRTEAFF.

The genes are TRBV28 and TRBJ2-3; unclear D gene. Trimming pared 7 bases from V and 3 bases from J, leaving 8 bases between. Germline CDR1 MDHEN, CDR2 SYDVKM. The CDR3 is 12 residues long. DNA of the CDR3: TGTGCCAGCACCGTCGGTACAGATACGCAGTATTTT. Protein sequence: CASTVGTDTQYF.

This clone is a singleton in its sample. The chain employs TRBV28 and TRBJ2-7, with a possible D match to TRBD2 (6 bases). This CDR3 region has 17 residues. The V gene's germline CDR1 is MDHEN and CDR2 SYDVKM. Trimming removed 3 bases at V and 4 bases at J, with 22 bases between. The CDR3 sequence is CASSFGLASMGSYEQYF. CDR3 bases: TGTGCCAGCAGTTTCGGGCTAGCGTCGATGGGGTCGTACGAGCAGTACTTC. Full variable domain (outside the CDR3, taken from reference TRBV28 and TRBJ2-7): DVKVTQSSRYLVKRTGEKVFLECVQDMDHENMFWYRQDPGLGLRLIYFSYDVKMKEKGDIPEGYSVSREKKERFSLILESASTNQTSMYLCASSFGLASMGSYEQYFGPGTRLTVT.

On this clone: Different DNA sequences within this sample yield the same CDR3. The J gene is TRBJ2-3, the V gene TRBV7-9, with 7 nucleotides matching TRBD1. The CDR3 consists of 11 residues. V lost 1 base and J lost 11; bases outside the gene matches: 0. The germline CDR1 and CDR2 sequences are SEHNR and FQNEAQ (reference sequence). CDR3 sequence reads: CASSLDRGQYF. CDR3 sequence (DNA): TGTGCCAGCAGCTTAGACAGGGGGCAGTATTTT.

The CDR3 DNA follows: TGTGCCAGCAGCTTGGACCTAGCGGGAGTCCACAATGAGCAGTTCTTC. The encoded protein is CASSLDLAGVHNEQFF. The rearrangement links TRBV5-6 to TRBJ2-1, with TRBD2 matching over 10 bases. Germline CDR1 reads SGHDT; CDR2 reads YYEEEE. The V gene end was trimmed by 0 bases and the J gene end by 5 bases; junction bases not matched to a gene: 5. CDR3 size: 16 residues.

This chain uses TRBV5-1 with TRBJ2-7, with 10 positions matching TRBD2. With V trimmed by 2 bases and J by 2 bases, 1 base remained unmatched. The CDR3 is 14 amino acids. CDR1 SGHRS and CDR2 YFSETQ come from the germline V gene. The CDR3 region has the DNA TGCGCCAGCAGCTTCACTAGCGGGACCTACGAGCAGTACTTC. Its protein product is CASSFTSGTYEQYF.

This clone was seen just once. This chain uses TRBV10-3 with TRBJ2-1, with 11 nucleotides matching TRBD1. The ends lost 10 bases at V and 9 bases at J; junction bases unmatched: 11. Germline V gene data show CDR1 as ENHRY and CDR2 as SYGVKD. The CDR3 runs 14 residues. In nucleotides, the CDR3 is TGTGCCACCAACCCTGGGACAGGGGGGGCTGAGCAGTTCTTC. Translated: CATNPGTGGAEQFF.

The chain couples TRBV19 to TRBJ1-1, with 10 bases matching TRBD1. The V and J ends lost 5 bases and 8 bases, in that order; junction bases with no gene match: 8. The germline gives CDR1 LNHDA, CDR2 SQIVND (reference sequence). The CDR3 runs 14 residues. Written as DNA, the CDR3 is TGTGCCAGTAGTGCCACGACAGGGGGCGTAGAAGCTTTCTTT. Residues: CASSATTGGVEAFF.

This clone was detected once. This chain uses TRBV5-5 with TRBJ1-1, with D unresolved. Germline V gene sequence: CDR1 SGHKS, CDR2 YYEKEE (reference sequence). Trimming left V 2 bases short and J 3 bases short, with 11 bases between. The CDR3 is 14 residues long. CDR3 protein: CASSFSGGDTEAFF. The CDR3 DNA sequence: TGTGCCAGCAGCTTCTCCGGTGGAGACACTGAAGCTTTCTTT.